The rows below give T cell receptor beta chains drawn from one sample of a study of blood T cell repertoires in COVID-19. Using immunoSEQ multiplex PCR, the repertoire was profiled, and TCRdb retains in-frame clones only, with some absent. The sample contains roughly 350,000 clones, approximately 90% of which appear only once. The specimen was peripheral blood. These receptors were collected from a woman in her 50s with active or convalescent COVID-19. CDR3s leave out the opening cysteine and the closing phenylalanine or tryptophan.

V gene | CDR3 protein
TRBV6-2/TRBV6-3 | ASSYLAGRVYEQY
TRBV15 | ATSDRGEGNTEAF
TRBV7-2 | ASSLARTSPGYGYT
TRBV6-1 | ASSEIRGNSPLH
TRBV28 | ASSFSREAF
TRBV28 | ASSLPGGYNEQF
TRBV5-5 | ASSPGQGSGNTIY
TRBV5-1 | ASLPGGAYGELF
TRBV19 | ASRNRGTGELF
TRBV6-5 | ASSTRTAGNYGYT
TRBV4-1 | ASSHPTASYGYT
TRBV12-3/TRBV12-4 | ASSLKVGTQY
TRBV7-9 | ASSLLGTGRRNTEAF
TRBV27 | ASSLRGNYGYT
TRBV11-2 | ASSLVGGPGDSGNSPLH
TRBV7-9 | ASSFTSRIPQETQY
TRBV18 | ASSPAGEQPYYTIY
TRBV19 | ASSSGQGTYGYT